This record covers a single TCR beta chain. The antigen remains undetermined. The source of the sample is a study of T-cell reconstitution after alpha-beta-depleted transplantation in children. Findings and limits, study-wide: Two months or so post-transplant, alpha-beta T cells reportedly derived from several hundred expanded graft clones. At day 60, the high TCRbeta diversity found in some patients originated from recipient T cells and thymic progenitors that had survived.

As it was prepared, the TCRbeta library received unique molecular identifiers. In TCRdb, the PCR reads were re-called with MiXCR into one record per CDR3 protein. This sample has roughly 200,000 distinct CDR3 sequences; approximately 7% occur once, and the top ten carry about 6%. Germline CDR1 and CDR2: DFQATT and SNEGSKA (reference sequence). The ends lost 4 bases at V and 3 bases at J; junction bases unmatched: 7. The CDR3 has 14 residues. The sequencing here drew on PBMCs, taken before TCRalphabeta/CD19-depleted stem cell transplant. This receptor was taken from a boy younger than 10 with acute lymphoblastic leukemia, due to receive a stem cell transplant. The rearrangement links TRBV20-1 to TRBJ2-3; TRBD2 aligns across 7 bases. This CDR3 reads CSAIGGGWTDTQYF. DNA for the CDR3: TGCAGTGCTATTGGGGGGGGGTGGACAGATACGCAGTATTTT.